The 13 T cell receptor beta chains below were found in one sample sequenced in a study of cytomegalovirus exposure and HLA in healthy donors. A multiplex PCR was run with 60 Vbeta primers and 13 Jbeta primers. The data were produced by immunoSEQ multiplex PCR, yet TCRdb's version contains in-frame clones alone and is incomplete. Among 150,000 to 200,000 clones listed, 65% to 80% were seen once. Sequenced input: PBMCs. These receptors originate from a female donor in good health and CMV-seronegative.

The chain uses TRBV19 and TRBJ2-7; no firm D call. Germline CDR1 LNHDA, CDR2 SQIVND (reference sequence). Trimming stripped 5 bases from V and 0 bases from J, with 11 bases between. This CDR3 is 14 amino acids long. CDR3 sequence: CASSFSGSSYEQYF. CDR3 nucleotide sequence: TGTGCCAGTAGTTTCTCAGGTAGCTCCTACGAGCAGTACTTC.

J is TRBJ2-2 and V is TRBV25-1, with 7 bases identical to TRBD1. This CDR3 contains 14 residues. Germline CDR1 and CDR2: MGHDK and SYGVNS. V trimming: 5 bases; J trimming: 5 bases; junction bases outside the gene matches: 5. Written as DNA, the CDR3 is TGTGCCAGCAGTCCAGGGGGTTGGACCGGGGAGCTGTTTTTT. It codes for CASSPGGWTGELFF.

The rearrangement links TRBV21-1 to TRBJ2-7; TRBD2 is the table's D call and was not checked against the DNA. TRBV21-1 is recorded as a pseudogene. This CDR3 contains 11 residues. The DNA for the CDR3 is TGTGCCAGCAGCACTAACTACGAGCAGTACTTC. This encodes CASSTNYEQYF.

The table lists this clone with a count of one. The V and J genes are TRBV27 and TRBJ2-1; 8 nucleotides line up with TRBD2. In germline, CDR1 is MNHEY, CDR2 SMNVEV (reference sequence). This CDR3 has 15 amino acids. The V gene end was trimmed by 3 bases and the J gene end by 9 bases; junction bases not matched to a gene: 10. CDR3 sequence reads: CASSFGGTSGGEQFF. CDR3 DNA: TGTGCCAGCAGTTTCGGGGGAACTAGCGGAGGTGAGCAGTTCTTC.

The rearrangement joins TRBV5-1 to TRBJ2-7, with D possibly TRBD2 on 6 matching bases. V lost 0 bases and J 4 bases, leaving 17 bases between the germline ends. The CDR3 sequence is 16 residues long. The germline V gene has CDR1 SGHRS and CDR2 YFSETQ. CDR3 DNA sequence: TGCGCCAGCAGCTTGGAAGGGGTAGCGGTTGGTTACGAGCAGTACTTC. Translating gives CASSLEGVAVGYEQYF.

The V call is TRBV30, the J call TRBJ2-3, with 11 bases lining up with TRBD1. CDR1 and CDR2 (germline): GTSNPN, SVGIG (reference sequence). Germline trimming cut 2 bases from V and 8 bases from J; bases unmatched to any gene: 6. CDR3 length equals 14 residues. CDR3 bases: TGTGCCTGGAGTTGGGGGACAGGGGGTGGTACGCAGTATTTT. Amino acid sequence: CAWSWGTGGGTQYF.

The rearrangement uses TRBV2 and TRBJ1-5; D is unresolved. This CDR3 has 13 amino acids. V lost 9 bases, J lost 7 bases, and 16 bases lay in between. Per the germline V gene, CDR1 is SNHLY and CDR2 is FYNNEI. The CDR3 DNA reads as TGTGCCAGTTCCCTATCGGGGATCCAGCCCCAGCATTTT. This gives the protein CASSLSGIQPQHF.

The genes are TRBV5-1 and TRBJ2-7; 11 bases are a match to TRBD2. There are 16 residues in the CDR3. The V gene's germline CDR1 is SGHRS and CDR2 YFSETQ. Losses at the gene ends were 0 bases for V and 3 bases for J; bases not matched to a gene: 5. The CDR3 DNA reads as TGCGCCAGCAGCTTGGATGGGACTAGCGGCTTCTACGAGCAGTACTTC. The encoded protein is CASSLDGTSGFYEQYF.

The V gene is TRBV10-2, the J gene TRBJ2-3; tentative D call: TRBD1 (6 bases). The germline V gene has CDR1 WSHSY and CDR2 SAAADI. This CDR3 comprises 13 residues. Trimming took 6 bases from V and 5 from J, leaving 12 bases between them. As DNA, the CDR3 is TGCGCCAGCAGCAGGGGCGCGGGAGATACGCAGTATTTT. This translates into CASSRGAGDTQYF.

V is TRBV2 and J is TRBJ1-2, with TRBD1 identical over 8 bases. The germline V gene encodes CDR1 SNHLY and CDR2 FYNNEI. The CDR3 is 15 residues long. J gave up 3 bases and V 7 bases, and 10 bases lay outside the gene matches. CDR3 bases: TGTGCCAGCATTCCCCGGCAGGGGGCTTACTATGGCTACACCTTC. Its protein is CASIPRQGAYYGYTF.

This clone was counted between two and nine times. This rearrangement joins TRBV6-1 to TRBJ2-7, with D tentatively TRBD1 (6 bases). Germline assignment: CDR1 MNHNS and CDR2 SASEGT. V gave up 9 bases and J gave up 2 bases, with 20 bases separating them. CDR3 length equals 15 residues. This CDR3 reads CASHIGWDTTYEQYF. As DNA, the CDR3 is TGTGCCAGTCATATCGGTTGGGACACAACCTACGAGCAGTACTTC.

The chain uses TRBV15 and TRBJ2-5; TRBD2 aligns across 7 bases. The J call is doubtful: the DNA matches TRBJ2-7 better. This CDR3 is built from 15 residues. Germline V gene data show CDR1 as LNHNV and CDR2 as YYDKDF (reference sequence). The CDR3 sequence: CATSRPSGASYEQYF. The CDR3 DNA sequence: TGTGCCACCAGCAGACCTAGCGGCGCCTCCTACGAGCAGTACTTC.

J is TRBJ2-4 and V is TRBV30; a possible D gene is TRBD2 (5 bases). The CDR3 has 12 amino acids. V was clipped by 0 bases and J by 8 bases, with 8 bases between them. CDR1 GTSNPN and CDR2 SVGIG come from the germline V gene (reference sequence). CDR3 nucleotides: TGTGCCTGGAGTGTTCTAGCTGACATTCAGTACTTC. Translated: CAWSVLADIQYF.